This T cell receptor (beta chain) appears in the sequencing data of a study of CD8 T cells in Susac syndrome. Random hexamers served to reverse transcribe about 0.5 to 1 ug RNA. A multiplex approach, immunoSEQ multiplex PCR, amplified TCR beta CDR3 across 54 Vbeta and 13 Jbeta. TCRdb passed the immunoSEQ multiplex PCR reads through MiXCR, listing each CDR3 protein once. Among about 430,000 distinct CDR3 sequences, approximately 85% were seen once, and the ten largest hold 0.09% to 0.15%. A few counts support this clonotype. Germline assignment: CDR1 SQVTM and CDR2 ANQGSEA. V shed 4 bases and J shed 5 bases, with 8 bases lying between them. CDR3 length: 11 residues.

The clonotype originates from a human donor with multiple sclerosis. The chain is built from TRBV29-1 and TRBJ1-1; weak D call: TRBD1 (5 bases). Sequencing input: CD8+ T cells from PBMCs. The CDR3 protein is CSVVGGTEAFF. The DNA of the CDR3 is TGCAGCGTTGTTGGGGGGACTGAAGCTTTCTTT.